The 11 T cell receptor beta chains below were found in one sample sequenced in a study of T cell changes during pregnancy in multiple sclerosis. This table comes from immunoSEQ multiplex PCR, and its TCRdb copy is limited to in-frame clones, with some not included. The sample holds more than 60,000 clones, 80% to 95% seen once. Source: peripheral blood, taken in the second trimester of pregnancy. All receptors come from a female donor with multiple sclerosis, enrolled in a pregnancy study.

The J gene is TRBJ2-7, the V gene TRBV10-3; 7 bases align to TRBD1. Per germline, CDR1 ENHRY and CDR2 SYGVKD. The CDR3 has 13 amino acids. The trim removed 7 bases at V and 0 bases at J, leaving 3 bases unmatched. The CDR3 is CAIKGQSSYEQYF. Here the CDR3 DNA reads TGTGCCATCAAGGGACAGAGCTCCTACGAGCAGTACTTC.

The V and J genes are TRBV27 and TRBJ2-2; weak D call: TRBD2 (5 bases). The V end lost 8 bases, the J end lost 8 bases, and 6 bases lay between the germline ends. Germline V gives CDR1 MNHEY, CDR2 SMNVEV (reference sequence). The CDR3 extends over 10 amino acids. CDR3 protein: CASGGGELFF. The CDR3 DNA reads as TGTGCCAGCGGAGGTGGGGAGCTGTTTTTT.

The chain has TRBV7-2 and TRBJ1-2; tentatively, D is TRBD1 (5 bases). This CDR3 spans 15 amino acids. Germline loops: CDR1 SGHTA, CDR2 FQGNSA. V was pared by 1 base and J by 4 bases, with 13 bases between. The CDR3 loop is CASSLVGGSSYGYTF. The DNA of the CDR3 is TGTGCCAGCAGCTTAGTGGGGGGGAGTAGCTATGGCTACACCTTC.

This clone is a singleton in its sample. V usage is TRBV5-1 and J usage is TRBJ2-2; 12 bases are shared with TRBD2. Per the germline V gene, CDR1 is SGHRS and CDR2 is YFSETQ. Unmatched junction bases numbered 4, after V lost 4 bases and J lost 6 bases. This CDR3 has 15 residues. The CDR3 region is CASSLTSGSSGELFF. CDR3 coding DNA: TGCGCCAGCAGCCTGACTAGCGGGAGTTCCGGGGAGCTGTTTTTT.

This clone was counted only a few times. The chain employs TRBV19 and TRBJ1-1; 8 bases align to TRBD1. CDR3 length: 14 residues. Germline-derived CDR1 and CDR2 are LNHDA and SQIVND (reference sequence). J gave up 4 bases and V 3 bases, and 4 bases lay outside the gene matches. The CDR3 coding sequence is TGTGCCAGTAGTATCGGACAGGGTGCCACTGAAGCTTTCTTT. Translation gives CASSIGQGATEAFF.

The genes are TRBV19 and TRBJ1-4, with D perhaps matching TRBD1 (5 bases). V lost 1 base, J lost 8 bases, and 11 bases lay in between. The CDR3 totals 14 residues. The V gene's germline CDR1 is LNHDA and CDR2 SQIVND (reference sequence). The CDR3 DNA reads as TGTGCCAGTAGTATAGGACAGAACCCCGAAAAACTGTTTTTT. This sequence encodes CASSIGQNPEKLFF.

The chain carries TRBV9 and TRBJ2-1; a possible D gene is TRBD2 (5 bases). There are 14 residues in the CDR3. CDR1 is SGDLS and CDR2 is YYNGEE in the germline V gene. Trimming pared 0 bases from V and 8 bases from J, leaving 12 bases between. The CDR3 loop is CASSVGGGSHEQFF. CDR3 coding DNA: TGTGCCAGCAGCGTAGGGGGTGGGAGTCATGAGCAGTTCTTC.

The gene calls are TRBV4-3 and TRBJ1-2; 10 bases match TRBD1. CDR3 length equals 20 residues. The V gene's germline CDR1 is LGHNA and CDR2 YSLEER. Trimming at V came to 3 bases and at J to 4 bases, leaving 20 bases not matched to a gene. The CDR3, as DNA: TGCGCCAGCAGCCATGCCTCGAATCAGGGACAGGGGTGGGATAGCTATGGCTACACCTTC. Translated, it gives CASSHASNQGQGWDSYGYTF.

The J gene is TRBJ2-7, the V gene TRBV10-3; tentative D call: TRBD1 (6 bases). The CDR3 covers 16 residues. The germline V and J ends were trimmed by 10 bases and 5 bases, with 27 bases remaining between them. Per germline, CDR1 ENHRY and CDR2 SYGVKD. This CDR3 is CATGSEGVGWGDEQYF. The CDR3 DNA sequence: TGTGCCACCGGCAGTGAGGGGGTGGGCTGGGGTGACGAGCAGTACTTC.

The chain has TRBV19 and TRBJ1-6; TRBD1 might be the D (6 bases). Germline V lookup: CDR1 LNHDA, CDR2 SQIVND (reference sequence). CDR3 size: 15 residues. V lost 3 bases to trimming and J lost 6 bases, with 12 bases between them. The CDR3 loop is CASSIPDRTNSPLHF. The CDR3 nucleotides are TGTGCCAGTAGTATCCCAGACAGGACTAATTCACCCCTCCACTTT.

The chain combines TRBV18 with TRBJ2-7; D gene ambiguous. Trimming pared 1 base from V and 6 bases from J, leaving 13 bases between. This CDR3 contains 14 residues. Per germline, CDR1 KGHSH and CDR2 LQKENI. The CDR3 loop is CASSPQSILAEQYF. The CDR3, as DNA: TGTGCCAGCTCACCACAGTCCATCCTGGCCGAGCAGTACTTC.